The entry below gives a single T cell receptor beta chain sequence along with its context. Authors' analysis steps: Estimated nucleated cell counts came from reference gene primer amplification. Assay used: immunoSEQ multiplex PCR; TCRdb lists only in-frame clones, some missing. The V and J calls and clone size were taken over from that table, and D and trimming were inferred from the DNA. The repertoire holds around 200,000 clones, with less than 90% as singletons. This sample was taken from a study of blood T cell repertoires in COVID-19. Study background: Before being deemed recovered, Cohort 3 donors had two negative PCRs, clearance, or symptom resolution. Samples came from the United States, Italy and Spain, spanning acute and convalescent COVID-19.

This CDR3 has 15 residues. V lost 5 bases to trimming and J lost 6 bases, with 14 bases between them. Per the germline V gene, CDR1 is SNHLY and CDR2 is FYNNEI. The chain is built from TRBV2 and TRBJ1-6, with D unresolved. This receptor was taken from a woman between 45 and 65 years old in a cohort exposed to, infected with or recovered from COVID-19 (not recorded which). The material sequenced was PBMCs or T cells enriched from blood (not recorded which). As DNA, the CDR3 is TGTGCCAGCAGTCCTGACCCCCGGAGTAATTCACCCCTCCACTTT. Translated, it gives CASSPDPRSNSPLHF.